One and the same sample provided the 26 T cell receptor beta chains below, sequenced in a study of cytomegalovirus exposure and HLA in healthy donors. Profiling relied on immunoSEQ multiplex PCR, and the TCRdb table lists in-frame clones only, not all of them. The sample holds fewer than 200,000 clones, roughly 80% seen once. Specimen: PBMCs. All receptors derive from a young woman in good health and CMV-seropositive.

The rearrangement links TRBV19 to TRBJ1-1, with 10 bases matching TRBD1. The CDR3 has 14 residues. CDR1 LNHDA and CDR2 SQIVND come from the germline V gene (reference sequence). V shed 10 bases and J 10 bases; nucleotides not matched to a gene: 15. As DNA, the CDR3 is TGTGCCACCCTGGGGCCCGACAGGGGGCTTCGAGCTTTCTTT. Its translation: CATLGPDRGLRAFF.

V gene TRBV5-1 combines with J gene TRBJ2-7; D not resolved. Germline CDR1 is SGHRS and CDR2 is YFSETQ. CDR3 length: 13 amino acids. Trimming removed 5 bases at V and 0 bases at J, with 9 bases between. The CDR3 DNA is TGCGCCAGCAGATCAGCTAGCTCCTACGAGCAGTACTTC. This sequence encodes CASRSASSYEQYF. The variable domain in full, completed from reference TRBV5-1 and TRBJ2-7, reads KAGVTQTPRYLIKTRGQQVTLSCSPISGHRSVSWYQQTPGQGLQFLFEYFSETQRNKGNFPGRFSGRQFSNSRSEMNVSTLELGDSALYLCASRSASSYEQYFGPGTRLTVT.

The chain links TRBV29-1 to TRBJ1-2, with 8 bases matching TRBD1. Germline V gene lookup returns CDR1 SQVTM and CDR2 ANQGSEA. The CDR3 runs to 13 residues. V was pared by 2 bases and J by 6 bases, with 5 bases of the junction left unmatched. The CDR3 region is CSVESTGVHGYTF. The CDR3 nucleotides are TGCAGCGTTGAATCGACAGGGGTGCATGGCTACACCTTC. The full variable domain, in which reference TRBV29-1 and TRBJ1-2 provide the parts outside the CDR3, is SAVISQKPSRDICQRGTSLTIQCQVDSQVTMMFWYRQQPGQSLTLIATANQGSEATYESGFVIDKFPISRPNLTFSTLTVSNMSPEDSSIYLCSVESTGVHGYTFGSGTRLTVV.

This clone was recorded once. The CDR3 here is CASSLASTALTNEKLFF. The CDR3 DNA follows: TGTGCCAGCAGCTTAGCGAGCACCGCCTTAACTAATGAAAAACTGTTTTTT. The V gene is TRBV7-2, the J gene TRBJ1-4; no clear D gene. With 0 bases removed from V and 1 base from J, the gap between germline ends came to 12 bases. Germline V gene data show CDR1 as SGHTA and CDR2 as FQGNSA. The CDR3 loop spans 17 amino acids.

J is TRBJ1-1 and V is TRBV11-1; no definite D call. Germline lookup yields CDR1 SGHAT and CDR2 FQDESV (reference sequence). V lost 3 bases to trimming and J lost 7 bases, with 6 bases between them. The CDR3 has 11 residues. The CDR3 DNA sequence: TGTGCCAGCAGCTTTATGAGTGAAGCTTTCTTT. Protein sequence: CASSFMSEAFF.

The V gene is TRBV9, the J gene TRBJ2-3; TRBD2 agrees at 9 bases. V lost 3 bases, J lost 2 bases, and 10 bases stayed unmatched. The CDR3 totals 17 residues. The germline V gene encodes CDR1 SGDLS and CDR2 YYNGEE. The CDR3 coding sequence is TGTGCCAGCAGCGCCCAGGCTAGCGGGGATCTCACAGATACGCAGTATTTT. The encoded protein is CASSAQASGDLTDTQYF.

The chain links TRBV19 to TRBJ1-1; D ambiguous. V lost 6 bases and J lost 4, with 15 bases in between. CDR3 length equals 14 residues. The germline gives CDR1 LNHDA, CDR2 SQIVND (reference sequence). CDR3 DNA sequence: TGTGCCAGTAGCCCCTCCGGGTTGGGCACTGAAGCTTTCTTT. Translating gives CASSPSGLGTEAFF.

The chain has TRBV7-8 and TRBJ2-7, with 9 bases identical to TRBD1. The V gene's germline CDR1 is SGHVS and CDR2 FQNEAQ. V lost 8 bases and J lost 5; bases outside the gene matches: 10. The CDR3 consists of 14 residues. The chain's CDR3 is CASDWDRAPHEQYF. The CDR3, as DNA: TGTGCCAGCGATTGGGACAGGGCCCCCCACGAGCAGTACTTC.

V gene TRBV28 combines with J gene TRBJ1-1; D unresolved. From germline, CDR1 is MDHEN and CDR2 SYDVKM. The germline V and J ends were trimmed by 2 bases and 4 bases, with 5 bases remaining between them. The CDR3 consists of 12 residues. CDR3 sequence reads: CASSLAITEAFF. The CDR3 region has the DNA TGTGCCAGCAGTTTAGCGATCACTGAAGCTTTCTTT.

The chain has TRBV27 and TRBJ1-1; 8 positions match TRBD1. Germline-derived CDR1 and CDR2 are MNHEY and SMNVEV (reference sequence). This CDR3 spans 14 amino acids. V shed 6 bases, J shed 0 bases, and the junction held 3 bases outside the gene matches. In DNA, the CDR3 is TGTGCCAGCAGGAGGACAGGGATGAACACTGAAGCTTTCTTT. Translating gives CASRRTGMNTEAFF.

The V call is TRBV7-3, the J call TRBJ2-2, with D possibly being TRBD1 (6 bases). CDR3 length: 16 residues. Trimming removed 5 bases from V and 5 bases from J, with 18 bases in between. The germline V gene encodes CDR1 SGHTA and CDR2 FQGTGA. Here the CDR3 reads CASSHSQGVWTGELFF. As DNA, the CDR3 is TGTGCCAGCAGCCATTCACAGGGTGTCTGGACCGGGGAGCTGTTTTTT.

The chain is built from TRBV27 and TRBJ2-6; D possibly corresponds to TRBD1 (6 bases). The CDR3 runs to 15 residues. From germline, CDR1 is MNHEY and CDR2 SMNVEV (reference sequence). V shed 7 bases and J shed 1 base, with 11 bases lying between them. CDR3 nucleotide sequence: TGTGCCAGCAAGCCTACAGGGTCTGGGGCCAACGTCCTGACTTTC. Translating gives CASKPTGSGANVLTF.

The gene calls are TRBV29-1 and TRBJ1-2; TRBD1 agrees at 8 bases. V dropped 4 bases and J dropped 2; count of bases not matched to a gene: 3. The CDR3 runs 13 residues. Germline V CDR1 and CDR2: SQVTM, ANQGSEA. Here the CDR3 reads CSVVSGGNYGYTF. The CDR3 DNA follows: TGCAGCGTTGTATCAGGGGGCAACTATGGCTACACCTTC.

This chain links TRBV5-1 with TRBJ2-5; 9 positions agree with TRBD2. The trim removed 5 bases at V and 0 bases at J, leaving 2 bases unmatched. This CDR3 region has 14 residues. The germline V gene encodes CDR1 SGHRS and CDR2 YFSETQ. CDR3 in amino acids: CASSERGDQETQYF. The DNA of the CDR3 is TGCGCCAGCAGTGAGCGGGGGGACCAAGAGACCCAGTACTTC.

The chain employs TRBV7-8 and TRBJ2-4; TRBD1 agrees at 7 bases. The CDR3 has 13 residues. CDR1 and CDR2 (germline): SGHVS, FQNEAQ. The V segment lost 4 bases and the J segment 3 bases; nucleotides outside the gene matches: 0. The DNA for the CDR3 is TGTGCCAGCAGCTGGGACAGCAAAAACATTCAGTACTTC. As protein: CASSWDSKNIQYF.

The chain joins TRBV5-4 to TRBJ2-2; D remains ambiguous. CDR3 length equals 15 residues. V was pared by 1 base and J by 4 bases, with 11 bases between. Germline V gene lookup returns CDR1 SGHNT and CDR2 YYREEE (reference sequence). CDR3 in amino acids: CASSLMLTVTGELFF. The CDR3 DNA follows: TGTGCCAGCAGCTTGATGTTAACAGTCACCGGGGAGCTGTTTTTT.

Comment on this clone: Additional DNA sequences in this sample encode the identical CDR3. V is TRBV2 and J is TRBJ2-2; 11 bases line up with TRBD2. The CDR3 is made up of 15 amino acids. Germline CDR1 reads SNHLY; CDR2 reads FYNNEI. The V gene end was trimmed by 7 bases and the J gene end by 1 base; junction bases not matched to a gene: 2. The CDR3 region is CASKGLAGNTGELFF. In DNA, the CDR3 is TGTGCCAGCAAAGGACTAGCGGGGAACACCGGGGAGCTGTTTTTT. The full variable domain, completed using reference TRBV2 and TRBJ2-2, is EPEVTQTPSHQVTQMGQEVILRCVPISNHLYFYWYRQILGQKVEFLVSFYNNEISEKSEIFDDQFSVERPDGSNFTLKIRSTKLEDSAMYFCASKGLAGNTGELFFGEGSRLTVL.

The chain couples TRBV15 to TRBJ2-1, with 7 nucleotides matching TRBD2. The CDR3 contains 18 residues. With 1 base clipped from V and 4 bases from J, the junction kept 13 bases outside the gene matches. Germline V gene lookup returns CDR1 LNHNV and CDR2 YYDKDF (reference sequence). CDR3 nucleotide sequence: TGTGCCACCAGCAGAGTGACTCGAGGGAGGGAAAAGTACAATGAGCAGTTCTTC. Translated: CATSRVTRGREKYNEQFF.

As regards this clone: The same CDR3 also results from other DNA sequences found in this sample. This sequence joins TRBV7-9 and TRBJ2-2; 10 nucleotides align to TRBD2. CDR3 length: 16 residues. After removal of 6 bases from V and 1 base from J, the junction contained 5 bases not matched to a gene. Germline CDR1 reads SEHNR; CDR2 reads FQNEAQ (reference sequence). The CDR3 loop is CASSLSSGGNTGELFF. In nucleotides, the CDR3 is TGTGCCAGCAGTCTCTCTAGCGGGGGGAACACCGGGGAGCTGTTTTTT.

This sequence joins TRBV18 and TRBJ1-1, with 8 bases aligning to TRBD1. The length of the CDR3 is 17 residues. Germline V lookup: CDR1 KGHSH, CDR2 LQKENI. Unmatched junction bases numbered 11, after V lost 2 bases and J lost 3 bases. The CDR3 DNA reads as TGTGCCAGCTCACCAGGACAGGGACCGGGAAGGGACACTGAAGCTTTCTTT. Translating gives CASSPGQGPGRDTEAFF.

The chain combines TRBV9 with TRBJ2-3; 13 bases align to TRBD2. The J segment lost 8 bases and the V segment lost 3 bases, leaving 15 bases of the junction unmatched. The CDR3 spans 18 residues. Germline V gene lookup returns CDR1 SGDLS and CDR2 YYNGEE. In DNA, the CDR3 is TGTGCCAGCAGCGCTCTCAGGGAGGGACTAGCGGGGTTCGGTACGCAGTATTTT. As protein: CASSALREGLAGFGTQYF.

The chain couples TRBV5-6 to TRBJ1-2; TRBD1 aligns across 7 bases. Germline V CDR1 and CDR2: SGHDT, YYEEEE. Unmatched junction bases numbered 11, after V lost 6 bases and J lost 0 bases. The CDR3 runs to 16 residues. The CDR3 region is CASKDRTGLTNYGYTF. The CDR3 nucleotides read TGTGCCAGCAAAGACCGGACAGGCCTGACTAACTATGGCTACACCTTC.

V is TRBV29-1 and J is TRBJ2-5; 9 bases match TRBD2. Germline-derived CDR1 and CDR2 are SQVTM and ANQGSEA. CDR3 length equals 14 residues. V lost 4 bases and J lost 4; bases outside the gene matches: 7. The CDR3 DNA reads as TGCAGCGTTGGGGGGCGCGGGGGGGCAGAGACCCAGTACTTC. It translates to CSVGGRGGAETQYF.

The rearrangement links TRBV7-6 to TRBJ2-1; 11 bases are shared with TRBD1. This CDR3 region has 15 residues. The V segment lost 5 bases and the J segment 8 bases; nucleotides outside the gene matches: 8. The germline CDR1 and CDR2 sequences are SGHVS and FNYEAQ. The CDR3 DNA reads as TGTGCCAGCAGCACGGACAGGGGGCGCGATCATGAGCAGTTCTTC. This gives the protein CASSTDRGRDHEQFF.

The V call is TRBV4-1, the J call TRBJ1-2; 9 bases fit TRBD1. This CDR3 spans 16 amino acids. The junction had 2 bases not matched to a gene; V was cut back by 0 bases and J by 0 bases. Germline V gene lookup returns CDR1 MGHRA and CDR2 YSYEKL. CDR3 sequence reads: CASSQEGQGSNYGYTF. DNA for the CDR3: TGCGCCAGCAGCCAAGAGGGACAGGGTTCTAACTATGGCTACACCTTC.

The CDR3 DNA is TGTGCCAGCCACATTGTGGGGACAGGGAGTGCAGGGGAGACCCAGTACTTC. Amino acids: CASHIVGTGSAGETQYF. V gene TRBV7-9 combines with J gene TRBJ2-5; 9 bases agree with TRBD1. The CDR3 is 17 amino acids. The trim removed 8 bases at V and 5 bases at J, leaving 18 bases unmatched. Germline V gene data show CDR1 as SEHNR and CDR2 as FQNEAQ (reference sequence).